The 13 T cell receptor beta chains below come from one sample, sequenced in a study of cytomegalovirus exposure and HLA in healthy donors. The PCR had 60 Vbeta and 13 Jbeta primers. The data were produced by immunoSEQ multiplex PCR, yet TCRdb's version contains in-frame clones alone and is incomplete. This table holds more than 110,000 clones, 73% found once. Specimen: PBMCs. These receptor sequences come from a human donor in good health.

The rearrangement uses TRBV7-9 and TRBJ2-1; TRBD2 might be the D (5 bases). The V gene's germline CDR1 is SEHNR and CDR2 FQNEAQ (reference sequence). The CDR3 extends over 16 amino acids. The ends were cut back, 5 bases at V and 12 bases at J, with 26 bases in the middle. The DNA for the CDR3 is TGTGCCAGCAGCCCAACTGGAGTAAGGTACAATGAGGGGCAGTTCTTC. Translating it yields CASSPTGVRYNEGQFF.

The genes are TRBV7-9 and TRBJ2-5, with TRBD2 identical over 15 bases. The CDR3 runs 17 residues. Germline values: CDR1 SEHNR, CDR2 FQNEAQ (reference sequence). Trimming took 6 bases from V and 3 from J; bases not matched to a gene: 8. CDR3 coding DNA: TGTGCCAGCAGACACCTGGGACTAGCGGGGGGTGAAGAGACCCAGTACTTC. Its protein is CASRHLGLAGGEETQYF.

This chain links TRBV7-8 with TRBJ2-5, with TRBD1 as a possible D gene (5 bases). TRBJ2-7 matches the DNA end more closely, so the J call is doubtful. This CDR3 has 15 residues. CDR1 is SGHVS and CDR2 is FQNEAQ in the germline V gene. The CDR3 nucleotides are TGTGCCAGCAGCTTTGGCCTACAGGTCTCCTACGAGCAGTACTTC. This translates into CASSFGLQVSYEQYF.

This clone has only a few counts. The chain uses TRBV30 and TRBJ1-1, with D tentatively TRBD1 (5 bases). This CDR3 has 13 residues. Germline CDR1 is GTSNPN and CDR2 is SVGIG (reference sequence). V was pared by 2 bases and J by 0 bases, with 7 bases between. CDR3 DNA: TGTGCCTGGAGTACGACAGTGAACACTGAAGCTTTCTTT. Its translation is CAWSTTVNTEAFF.

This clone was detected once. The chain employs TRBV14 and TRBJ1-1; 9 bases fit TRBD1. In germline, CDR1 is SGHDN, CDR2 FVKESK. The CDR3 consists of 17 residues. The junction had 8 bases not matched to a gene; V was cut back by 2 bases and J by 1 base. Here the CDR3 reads CASSQKPLTGGNTEAFF. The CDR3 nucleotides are TGTGCCAGCAGCCAAAAACCCCTGACAGGGGGGAACACTGAAGCTTTCTTT. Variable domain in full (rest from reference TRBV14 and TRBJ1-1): EAGVTQFPSHSVIEKGQTVTLRCDPISGHDNLYWYRRVMGKEIKFLLHFVKESKQDESGMPNNRFLAERTGGTYSTLKVQPAELEDSGVYFCASSQKPLTGGNTEAFFGQGTRLTVV.

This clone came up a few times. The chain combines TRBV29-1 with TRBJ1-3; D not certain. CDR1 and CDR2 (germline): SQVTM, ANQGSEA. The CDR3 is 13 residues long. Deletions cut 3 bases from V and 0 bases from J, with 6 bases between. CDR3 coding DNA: TGCAGCGTTGAGGAGAGCTCTGGAAACACCATATATTTT. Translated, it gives CSVEESSGNTIYF. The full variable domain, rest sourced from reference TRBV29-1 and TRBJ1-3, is SAVISQKPSRDICQRGTSLTIQCQVDSQVTMMFWYRQQPGQSLTLIATANQGSEATYESGFVIDKFPISRPNLTFSTLTVSNMSPEDSSIYLCSVEESSGNTIYFGEGSWLTVV.

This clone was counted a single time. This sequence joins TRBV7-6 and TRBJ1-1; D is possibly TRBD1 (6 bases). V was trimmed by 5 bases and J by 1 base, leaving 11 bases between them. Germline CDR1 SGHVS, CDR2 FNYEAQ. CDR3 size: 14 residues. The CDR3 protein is CASSRRGQNTEAFF. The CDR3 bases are TGTGCCAGCAGCCGCCGGGGACAGAACACTGAAGCTTTCTTT.

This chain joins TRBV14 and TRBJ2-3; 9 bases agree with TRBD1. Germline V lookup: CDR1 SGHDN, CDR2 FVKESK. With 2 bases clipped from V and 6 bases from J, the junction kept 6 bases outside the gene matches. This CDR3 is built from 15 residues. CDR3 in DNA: TGTGCCAGCAGCCAAACAGGGGGCGCATCGGATACGCAGTATTTT. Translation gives CASSQTGGASDTQYF.

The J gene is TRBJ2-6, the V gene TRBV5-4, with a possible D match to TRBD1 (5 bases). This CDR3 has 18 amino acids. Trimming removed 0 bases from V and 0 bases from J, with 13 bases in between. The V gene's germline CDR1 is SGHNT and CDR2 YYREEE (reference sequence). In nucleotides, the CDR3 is TGTGCCAGCAGCTTGGGTGCCAGGGTACCCTCTGGGGCCAACGTCCTGACTTTC. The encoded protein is CASSLGARVPSGANVLTF.

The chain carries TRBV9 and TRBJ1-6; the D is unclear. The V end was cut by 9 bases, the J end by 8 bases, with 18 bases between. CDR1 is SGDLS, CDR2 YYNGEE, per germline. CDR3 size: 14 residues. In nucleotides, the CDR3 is TGTGCCACCAGTCCAGGTCCCGGGGATTCACCCCTCCACTTT. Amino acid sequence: CATSPGPGDSPLHF.

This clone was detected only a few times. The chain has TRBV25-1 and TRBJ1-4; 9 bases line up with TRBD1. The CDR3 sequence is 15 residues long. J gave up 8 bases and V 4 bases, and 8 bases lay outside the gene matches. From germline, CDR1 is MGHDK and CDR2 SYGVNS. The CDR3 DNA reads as TGTGCCAGCAGTGGCTCCGGGACAGGGATCGAAAAACTGTTTTTT. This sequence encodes CASSGSGTGIEKLFF. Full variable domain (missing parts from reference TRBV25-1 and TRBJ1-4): EADIYQTPRYLVIGTGKKITLECSQTMGHDKMYWYQQDPGMELHLIHYSYGVNSTEKGDLSSESTVSRIRTEHFPLTLESARPSHTSQYLCASSGSGTGIEKLFFGSGTQLSVL.

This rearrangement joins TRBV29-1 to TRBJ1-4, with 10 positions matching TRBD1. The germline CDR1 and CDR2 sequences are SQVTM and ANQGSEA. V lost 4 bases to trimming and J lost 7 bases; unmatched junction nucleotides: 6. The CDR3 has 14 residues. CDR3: CSVGLTGGFEKLFF. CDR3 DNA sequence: TGCAGCGTTGGATTGACAGGGGGCTTTGAAAAACTGTTTTTT.

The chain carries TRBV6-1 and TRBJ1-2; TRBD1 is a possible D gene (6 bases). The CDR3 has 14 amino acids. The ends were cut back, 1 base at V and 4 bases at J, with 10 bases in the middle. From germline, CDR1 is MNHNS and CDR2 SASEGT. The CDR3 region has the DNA TGTGCCAGCAGTGAAGTTGGACAGATCTATGGCTACACCTTC. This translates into CASSEVGQIYGYTF.